The text below deals with one T cell receptor (beta chain). These data belong to a study of OX40 agonist ivuxolimab in advanced cancers. The germline gives CDR1 MRHNA, CDR2 SNTAGT. The germline V and J ends were trimmed by 2 bases and 4 bases, with 6 bases remaining between them. The CDR3 runs to 13 residues. Sequenced by immunoSEQ multiplex PCR; TCRdb stores in-frame clones only, minus some. Counted here are 100,000 to 150,000 clones, about 93% occurring once; the ten biggest clones make up roughly 0.15%. The V gene is TRBV6-4, the J gene TRBJ1-5; no reliable D call. Sequencing was performed on CD4+ or CD8+ T cells sorted from blood, taken in a trial of the OX40 agonist ivuxolimab. This TCR was recovered from an adult with an advanced solid tumor such as melanoma, head and neck, liver or kidney cancer. The CDR3 loop reads CASSDPANQPQHF. The DNA for the CDR3 is TGTGCCAGCAGTGACCCGGCGAATCAGCCCCAGCATTTT.